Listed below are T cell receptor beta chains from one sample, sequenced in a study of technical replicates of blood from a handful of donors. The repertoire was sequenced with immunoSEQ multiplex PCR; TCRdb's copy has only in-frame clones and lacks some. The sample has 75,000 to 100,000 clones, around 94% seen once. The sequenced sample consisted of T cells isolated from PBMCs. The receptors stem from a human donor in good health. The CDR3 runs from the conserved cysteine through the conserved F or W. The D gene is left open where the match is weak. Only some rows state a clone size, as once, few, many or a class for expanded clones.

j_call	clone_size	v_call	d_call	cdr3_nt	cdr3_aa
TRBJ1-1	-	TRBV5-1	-	TGCGCCAGCAGCTTTTCAGGGAACACTGAAGCTTTCTTT	CASSFSGNTEAFF
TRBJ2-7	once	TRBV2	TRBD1	TGTGCCATAGACCCGGGACAGGGAAACCCCCGGGGGTACTTC	CAIDPGQGNPRGYF
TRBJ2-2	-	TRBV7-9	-	TGTGCCAGCAGCTTAAGTCCAGGGGCGGGCACCGGGGAGCTGTTTTTT	CASSLSPGAGTGELFF
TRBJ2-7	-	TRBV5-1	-	TGCGCCAGCAGCCTCAGGGCGGACGAGCAGTACTTC	CASSLRADEQYF
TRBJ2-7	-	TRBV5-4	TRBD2	TGTGCCAGCAGCCCCCGAGCGGGAGATGATTACGAGCAGTACTTC	CASSPRAGDDYEQYF
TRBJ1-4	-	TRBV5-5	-	TGTGCCAGCAGCTTAAACAGGGCTGTGGGTGAAAAACTGTTTTTT	CASSLNRAVGEKLFF
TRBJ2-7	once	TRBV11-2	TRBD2	TGTGCCAGCAGCTTTACTAGCGGGAGCTCCTCCTACGAGCAGTACTTC	CASSFTSGSSSYEQYF
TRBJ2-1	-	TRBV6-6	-	TGTGCCAGCAGAAGGGGTACACAAAATGAGCAGTTCTTC	CASRRGTQNEQFF
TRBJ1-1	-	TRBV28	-	TGTGCCAGCAGGGCCCCAGGGTGGGTTAGCAACACTGAAGCTTTCTTT	CASRAPGWVSNTEAFF
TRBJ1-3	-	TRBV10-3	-	TGTGCCATCAGTGAGTCGACTCCGGGAGGGGTAACTGGAAACACCATATATTTT	CAISESTPGGVTGNTIYF
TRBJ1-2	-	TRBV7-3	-	TGTGCCAGCAGCCCCGACAGGCACTATGGCTACACCTTC	CASSPDRHYGYTF
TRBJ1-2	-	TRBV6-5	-	TGTGCCACCAACAATCTGCTGGATGGCTACACCTTC	CATNNLLDGYTF
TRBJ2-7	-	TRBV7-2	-	TGTGCCAGCAGCTTAGTTCCAGGCGAGCAGTACTTC	CASSLVPGEQYF
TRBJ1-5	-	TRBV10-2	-	TGCGCCAGCAGTGACCCTGGGGGGGTACGCAATCAGCCCCAGCATTTT	CASSDPGGVRNQPQHF
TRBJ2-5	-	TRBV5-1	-	TGCGCCAGCAGCCCGGAGGTTGAGACCCAGTACTTC	CASSPEVETQYF
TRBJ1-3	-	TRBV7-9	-	TGTGCCAGCAGCTTAGCTGTCAGAAACACCATATATTTT	CASSLAVRNTIYF
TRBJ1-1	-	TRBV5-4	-	TGTGCCAGCAGCTTGGCGGGGGGCGCGACTGAAGCTTTCTTT	CASSLAGGATEAFF
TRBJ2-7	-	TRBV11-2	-	TGTGCCAGCAGCTTAGCCCCGATGCGGCCCGAGCAGTACTTC	CASSLAPMRPEQYF
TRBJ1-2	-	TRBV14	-	TGTGCCAGCAGCCAAGAGCGGCGGGTTGGCTACACCTTC	CASSQERRVGYTF
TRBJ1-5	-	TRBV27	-	TGTGCCAGCAGTTTATCGGGGAGTTATGGGGGCCAGCCCCAGCATTTT	CASSLSGSYGGQPQHF
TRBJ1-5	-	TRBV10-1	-	TGCGCCAGTTCAGATAGCAATCAGCCCCAGCATTTT	CASSDSNQPQHF
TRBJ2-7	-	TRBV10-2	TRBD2	TGCGCCAGCAGTTACCTAGGGCGGGAGCCATACTTC	CASSYLGREPYF
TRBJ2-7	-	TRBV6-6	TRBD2	TGTGCCAGCAGTTACGGGACTAACTACGAGCAGTACTTC	CASSYGTNYEQYF
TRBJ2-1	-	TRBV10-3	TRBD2	TGTGCCATCAGTGACCCGGGAGGGGGACTGAAACAGCAGTTCTTC	CAISDPGGGLKQQFF
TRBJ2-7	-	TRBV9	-	TGTGCCAGCAGCGTAGGGGCACAGGCCACCTTTGACTACGAGCAGTACTTC	CASSVGAQATFDYEQYF
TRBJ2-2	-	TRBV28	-	TGTGCCAGCACCCGCCAGGCCGGGGAGCTGTTTTTT	CASTRQAGELFF
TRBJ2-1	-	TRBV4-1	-	TGCGCCAGCAGCCAAGATCAGAATGAGCAGTTCTTC	CASSQDQNEQFF
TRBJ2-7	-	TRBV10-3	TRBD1	TGTGCCATCAGTGAGTCGGGGACAGGTTCCTACGAGCAGTACTTC	CAISESGTGSYEQYF
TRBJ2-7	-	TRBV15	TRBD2	TGTGCCACCAGCAGAGGGCTGGCGGGAGGACTTTTCGAGCAGTACTTC	CATSRGLAGGLFEQYF
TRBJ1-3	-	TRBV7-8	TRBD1	TGTGCCAGCAGCTTGGGACAGGGGATGGGAAACACCATATATTTT	CASSLGQGMGNTIYF
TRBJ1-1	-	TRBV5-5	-	TGTGCCAGCAGCTTTATCCGGGGTATGGGCACTGAAGCTTTCTTT	CASSFIRGMGTEAFF
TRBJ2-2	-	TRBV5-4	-	TGTGCCAGCAGTTCCGGCGGTGGGAACACCGGGGAGCTGTTTTTT	CASSSGGGNTGELFF
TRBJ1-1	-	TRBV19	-	TGTGCCAGTAGTAAGGGGCGCTACACTGAAGCTTTCTTT	CASSKGRYTEAFF
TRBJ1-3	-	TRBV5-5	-	TGTGCCAGCAGCTACCGATACGACGACAGCCTTTTATTTGGAAACACCATATATTTT	CASSYRYDDSLLFGNTIYF
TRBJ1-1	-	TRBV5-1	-	TGCGCCAGCAGCTTGACAGCGAACACTGAAGCTTTCTTT	CASSLTANTEAFF
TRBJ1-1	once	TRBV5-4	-	TGTGCCAGCAGCTTAAGAGCCAATGAAGCTTTCTTT	CASSLRANEAFF
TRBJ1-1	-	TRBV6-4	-	TGTGCCAGCAGGAGGGAAGGGCGCCCTGAAGCTTTCTTT	CASRREGRPEAFF
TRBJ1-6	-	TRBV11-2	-	TGTGCCAGCAGCTTAGAGCGGGGCCTCACCCGAGACTCACCCCTCCACTTT	CASSLERGLTRDSPLHF
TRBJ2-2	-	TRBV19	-	TGTGCCAGTAGTATCCGCGAATTTAGGGAGAGCGGGACCGGGGAGCTGTTTTTT	CASSIREFRESGTGELFF
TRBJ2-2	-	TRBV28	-	TGTGCCAGCAGTGTCCGGTCCACCGGGGAGCTGTTTTTT	CASSVRSTGELFF
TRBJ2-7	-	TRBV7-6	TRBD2	TGTGCCAGCAGCTTACCTACTAGCGGGAGTTACGAGCAGTACTTC	CASSLPTSGSYEQYF